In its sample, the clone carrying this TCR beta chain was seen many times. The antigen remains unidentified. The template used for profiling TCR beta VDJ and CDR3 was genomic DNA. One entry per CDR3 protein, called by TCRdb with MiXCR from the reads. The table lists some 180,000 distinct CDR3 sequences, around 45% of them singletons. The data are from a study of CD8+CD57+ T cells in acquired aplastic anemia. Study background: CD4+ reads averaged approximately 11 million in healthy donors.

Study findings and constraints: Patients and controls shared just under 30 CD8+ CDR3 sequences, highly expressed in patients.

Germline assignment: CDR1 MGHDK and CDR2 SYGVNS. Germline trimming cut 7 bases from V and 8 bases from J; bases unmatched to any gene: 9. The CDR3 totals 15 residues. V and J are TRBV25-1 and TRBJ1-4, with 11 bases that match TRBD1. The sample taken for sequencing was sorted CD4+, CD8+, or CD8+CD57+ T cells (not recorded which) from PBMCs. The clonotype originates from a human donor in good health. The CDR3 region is CASNPGTGGNEKLFF. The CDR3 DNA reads TGTGCCAGCAACCCAGGGACAGGGGGGAACGAAAAACTGTTTTTT.